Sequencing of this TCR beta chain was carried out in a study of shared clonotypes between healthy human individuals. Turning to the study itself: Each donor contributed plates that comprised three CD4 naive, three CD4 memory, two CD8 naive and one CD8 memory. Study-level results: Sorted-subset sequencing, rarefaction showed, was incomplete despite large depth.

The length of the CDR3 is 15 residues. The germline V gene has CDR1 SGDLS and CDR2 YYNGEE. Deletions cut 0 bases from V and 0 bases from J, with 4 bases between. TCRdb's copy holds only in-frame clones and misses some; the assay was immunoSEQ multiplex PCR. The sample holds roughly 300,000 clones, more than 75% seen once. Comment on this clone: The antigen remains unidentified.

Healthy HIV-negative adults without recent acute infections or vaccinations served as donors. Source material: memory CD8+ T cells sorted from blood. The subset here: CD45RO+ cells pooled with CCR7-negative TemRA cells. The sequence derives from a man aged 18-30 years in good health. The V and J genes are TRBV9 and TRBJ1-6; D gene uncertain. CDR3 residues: CASSVGSSYNSPLHF. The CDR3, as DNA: TGTGCCAGCAGCGTAGGGAGCTCCTATAATTCACCCCTCCACTTT. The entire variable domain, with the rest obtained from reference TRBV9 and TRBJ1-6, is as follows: DSGVTQTPKHLITATGQRVTLRCSPRSGDLSVYWYQQSLDQGLQFLIQYYNGEERAKGNILERFSAQQFPDLHSELNLSSLELGDSALYFCASSVGSSYNSPLHFGNGTRLTVT.